The source of this T cell receptor (beta chain) is a study of PD-L1 blockade in urothelial cancer. For the study at large: Patients with male sex and bladder-origin urothelial cancer accounted for about 85% of the roughly 29 enrolled. T cell content in blood samples showed a median of about 150,000. Study findings and constraints: Greater 3-week expansion of tumor-associated blood clones was recorded for durable-benefit patients. When pretreatment blood TCR clonality was below the median, it predicted better survival.

V shed 5 bases and J 10 bases; nucleotides not matched to a gene: 8. The CDR3 has 12 residues. Per germline, CDR1 GTSNPN and CDR2 SVGIG (reference sequence). Points on this clone: Its antigen is unknown.

Sequenced by immunoSEQ multiplex PCR; TCRdb stores in-frame clones only, minus some. The sample includes tens of thousands of clones, around nine tenths of them seen just once. Specimen: PBMCs, collected around atezolizumab (anti-PD-L1) treatment. This sequence joins TRBV30 and TRBJ2-3; 8 bases are a match to TRBD2. This sequence originates from a man aged 55 to 70 with urothelial cancer. The CDR3 sequence: CAWGGAGGAQYF. For the CDR3, the DNA is TGTGCCTGGGGCGGGGCGGGGGGTGCGCAGTATTTT.